This TCR beta chain stems from a study of T-cell reconstitution after alpha-beta-depleted transplantation in children. Study-wide results and limits: Expanded graft clones numbering several hundred reportedly gave rise to alpha-beta T cells about two months after transplant. One year after transplant, T-cell counts and diversity came mostly from newly produced T cells.

The table lists this clonotype with a few counts. No antigen is known for it. This CDR3 is built from 12 residues. Germline CDR1 DFQATT, CDR2 SNEGSKA (reference sequence). V lost 3 bases, J lost 5 bases, and 11 bases lay in between. Preparation of the TCRbeta library involved a method that used unique molecular identifiers. TCRdb redid the calling of the PCR reads with MiXCR, one entry per CDR3 protein. The data show roughly 100,000 distinct CDR3 sequences, about 6% seen once. The chain is built from TRBV20-1 and TRBJ2-7, with a tentative D call TRBD1 (5 bases). The source material was PBMCs, mostly from graft donor cells, sampled 60 days after TCRalphabeta/CD19-depleted stem cell transplant. The sequence was obtained from a female patient between 2 and 15 years old who had a stem cell transplant for Fanconi anemia, so the T cells may come from the graft donor. The CDR3 protein is CSASKDSHEQYF. CDR3 bases: TGCAGTGCTAGTAAAGACAGTCACGAGCAGTACTTC.